These T cell receptor beta chains were read from a single sample in a study of OX40 agonist ivuxolimab in advanced cancers. The method was immunoSEQ multiplex PCR; TCRdb's version includes in-frame clones alone and lacks a portion of them. In the table there are about 45,000 clones, around nine tenths of which are singletons. Sequencing used CD4+ or CD8+ T cells sorted from blood, obtained in a trial of the OX40 agonist ivuxolimab. Receptor source: an adult with an advanced solid tumor such as melanoma, head and neck, liver or kidney cancer. CDR3s include the opening cysteine and the closing phenylalanine or tryptophan. Each record gives: D gene, J gene, V gene, clone size, CDR3 protein, CDR3 DNA. The D gene is left open where the match is weak. Part of the rows lack a size; the others show once, few, many or a class for expanded clones.

NA | TRBJ1-3 | TRBV5-3 | NA | CASSLGGNTIYF | TGTGCCAGCAGCTTGGGGGGAAACACCATATATTTT
NA | TRBJ2-5 | TRBV5-1 | NA | CASSLASGIRETQYF | TGCGCCAGCAGCTTGGCCTCGGGAATACGGGAGACCCAGTACTTC
NA | TRBJ2-5 | TRBV5-1 | NA | CASTRGETQYF | TGCGCCAGCACCCGGGGGGAGACCCAGTACTTC
TRBD1 | TRBJ2-3 | TRBV5-6 | NA | CASSDDTGGRTDTQYF | TGTGCCAGCAGCGACGATACAGGGGGCCGGACAGATACGCAGTATTTT
NA | TRBJ2-7 | TRBV6-5 | NA | CASRLQGTYEQYF | TGTGCCAGCAGACTACAGGGCACCTACGAGCAGTACTTC
TRBD2 | TRBJ2-5 | TRBV27 | NA | CASSLGGRAGETQYF | TGTGCCAGCAGTTTAGGAGGGAGGGCCGGGGAGACCCAGTACTTC
NA | TRBJ2-1 | TRBV27 | NA | CASSGVGNEQFF | TGTGCCAGCTCTGGGGTGGGGAATGAGCAGTTCTTC
NA | TRBJ2-3 | TRBV28 | NA | CALPPGGNRVTDTQYF | TGTGCCCTGCCGCCCGGCGGGAACAGGGTCACAGATACGCAGTATTTT
NA | TRBJ2-1 | TRBV18 | NA | CASSPYLDGAYNEQFF | TGTGCCAGCTCACCATACCTGGACGGGGCCTACAATGAGCAGTTCTTC
NA | TRBJ2-3 | TRBV19 | NA | CASSAPWGVYGDTQYF | TGTGCCAGTAGTGCCCCTTGGGGGGTCTACGGGGATACGCAGTATTTT
TRBD2 | TRBJ2-3 | TRBV7-9 | NA | CASSLDRLAGYTDTQYF | TGTGCCAGCAGCTTAGATAGACTAGCGGGATACACAGATACGCAGTATTTT
NA | TRBJ1-5 | TRBV28 | NA | CASSLGLINQPQHF | TGTGCCAGCAGTTTAGGGCTTATCAATCAGCCCCAGCATTTT
TRBD1 | TRBJ1-5 | TRBV2 | NA | CASSLQGIRNQPQHF | TGTGCCAGCAGTCTACAGGGGATCCGCAATCAGCCCCAGCATTTT
NA | TRBJ2-7 | TRBV27 | NA | CASSSSPRDYEQYF | TGTGCCAGCAGTTCGTCCCCTAGGGACTACGAGCAGTACTTC
NA | TRBJ1-2 | TRBV18 | NA | CASSQEAHYGYTF | TGTGCCAGCTCACAGGAGGCTCACTATGGCTACACCTTC
TRBD1 | TRBJ1-1 | TRBV19 | NA | CASSMPGQPNTEAFF | TGTGCCAGTAGTATGCCGGGACAGCCGAACACTGAAGCTTTCTTT
NA | TRBJ1-1 | TRBV6-4 | NA | CASSSDQNTEAFF | TGTGCCAGCAGTAGTGACCAGAACACTGAAGCTTTCTTT
NA | TRBJ2-2 | TRBV7-3 | NA | CASLVTGELFF | TGTGCCAGCCTGGTCACCGGGGAGCTGTTTTTT
NA | TRBJ2-7 | TRBV19 | NA | CASSTRDPYEQYF | TGTGCCAGTAGTACCCGGGATCCTTACGAGCAGTACTTC
NA | TRBJ2-5 | TRBV5-1 | NA | CATCLGGARQETQYF | TGCGCCACCTGTCTGGGGGGCGCGCGGCAAGAGACCCAGTACTTC
TRBD1 | TRBJ2-5 | TRBV7-6 | NA | CASSLIRGQGKETQYF | TGTGCCAGCAGCTTGATCAGAGGACAGGGTAAAGAGACCCAGTACTTC
TRBD2 | TRBJ2-1 | TRBV19 | NA | CASSPGTSGIYEQFF | TGTGCCAGTAGTCCCGGGACTAGCGGGATTTATGAGCAGTTCTTC
NA | TRBJ2-7 | TRBV21-1 | NA | CASSKQGALGSYEQYF | TGTGCCAGCAGCAAGCAGGGGGCGCTGGGGTCCTACGAGCAGTACTTC
TRBD2 | TRBJ2-7 | TRBV6-5 | NA | CASSYSMAGVGYEQYF | TGTGCCAGCAGTTACTCGATGGCGGGAGTGGGGTACGAGCAGTACTTC
NA | TRBJ2-3 | TRBV7-2 | once | CASSFRGPTDTQYF | TGTGCCAGCAGCTTCCGGGGACCGACAGATACGCAGTATTTT
NA | TRBJ2-3 | TRBV9 | NA | CASSPRQTADTQYF | TGTGCCAGCTCCCCTCGACAAACTGCAGATACGCAGTATTTT
TRBD2 | TRBJ2-7 | TRBV7-3 | NA | CASSLGGTSSYEQYF | TGTGCCAGCAGCTTAGGTGGGACTAGCAGCTACGAGCAGTACTTC
NA | TRBJ2-3 | TRBV7-3 | NA | CASSTAGTDTQYF | TGTGCCAGCAGCACTGCGGGCACAGATACGCAGTATTTT
NA | TRBJ1-2 | TRBV18 | NA | CASSPPGGRSPARGYTF | TGTGCCAGCTCACCCCCAGGAGGCAGATCTCCAGCGCGAGGCTACACCTTC
TRBD2 | TRBJ2-3 | TRBV5-1 | NA | CASSAGLAGRTDTQYF | TGCGCCAGCAGCGCTGGACTAGCGGGACGCACAGATACGCAGTATTTT
NA | TRBJ2-7 | TRBV5-5 | once | CASSYSYEQYF | TGTGCCAGCAGCTATTCCTACGAGCAGTACTTC
TRBD2 | TRBJ2-2 | TRBV7-2 | NA | CASSLTSGTGYTGELFF | TGTGCCAGCAGCCTGACTAGCGGGACGGGATACACCGGGGAGCTGTTTTTT
TRBD2 | TRBJ2-7 | TRBV7-2 | NA | CASRRGGAGGYGEQYF | TGTGCCAGCAGGCGGGGGGGAGCGGGAGGATATGGGGAGCAGTACTTC
NA | TRBJ2-2 | TRBV2 | NA | CASSLESNSQGGELFF | TGTGCCAGCAGTTTGGAGTCGAACTCTCAAGGCGGGGAGCTGTTTTTT
NA | TRBJ1-2 | TRBV15 | NA | CATSRDGQYGYTF | TGTGCCACCAGCAGAGATGGCCAATATGGCTACACCTTC
NA | TRBJ2-5 | TRBV5-1 | NA | CASSLGGEETQYF | TGCGCCAGCAGCTTGGGAGGGGAGGAGACCCAGTACTTC
NA | TRBJ1-5 | TRBV6-6 | NA | CASSYSLADSNQPQHF | TGTGCCAGCAGTTACTCTCTTGCCGATAGCAATCAGCCCCAGCATTTT
NA | TRBJ2-1 | TRBV6-4 | NA | CANSVQGLENNEQFF | TGTGCCAACAGTGTCCAGGGCCTAGAAAACAATGAGCAGTTCTTC
NA | TRBJ2-7 | TRBV28 | once | CASSLSGLGAYEQYF | TGTGCCAGCAGTTTATCTGGGTTAGGGGCCTACGAGCAGTACTTC
NA | TRBJ1-5 | TRBV7-8 | NA | CASSLEGWSNQPQHF | TGTGCCAGCAGCTTAGAAGGGTGGAGCAATCAGCCCCAGCATTTT
NA | TRBJ1-1 | TRBV18 | NA | CASSPLDRNTEAFF | TGTGCCAGCTCACCATTGGACAGGAACACTGAAGCTTTCTTT
TRBD1 | TRBJ2-7 | TRBV6-5 | NA | CASSYGTGPPYEQYF | TGTGCCAGCAGTTACGGGACAGGCCCCCCTTACGAGCAGTACTTC
NA | TRBJ2-1 | TRBV18 | once | CASSPYPRVQGEQFF | TGTGCCAGCTCACCATATCCGCGGGTACAGGGTGAGCAGTTCTTC
TRBD2 | TRBJ2-5 | TRBV7-2 | NA | CASSLGGGLAGKETQYF | TGTGCCAGCAGCTTAGGGGGAGGACTAGCGGGAAAAGAGACCCAGTACTTC
NA | TRBJ1-2 | TRBV6-5 | NA | CASSRRVGSGYTF | TGTGCCAGCAGTAGAAGGGTTGGCTCTGGCTACACCTTC
TRBD2 | TRBJ2-3 | TRBV5-1 | NA | CASSFEASGSTDTQYF | TGCGCCAGCAGCTTCGAAGCTAGCGGGAGCACAGATACGCAGTATTTT
TRBD2 | TRBJ2-1 | TRBV19 | NA | CASMRTSDHNEQFF | TGTGCCAGTATGAGGACTAGCGACCACAATGAGCAGTTCTTC
NA | TRBJ1-3 | TRBV6-6 | NA | CASSYGGSGNTIYF | TGTGCCAGCAGTTACGGGGGCTCTGGAAACACCATATATTTT